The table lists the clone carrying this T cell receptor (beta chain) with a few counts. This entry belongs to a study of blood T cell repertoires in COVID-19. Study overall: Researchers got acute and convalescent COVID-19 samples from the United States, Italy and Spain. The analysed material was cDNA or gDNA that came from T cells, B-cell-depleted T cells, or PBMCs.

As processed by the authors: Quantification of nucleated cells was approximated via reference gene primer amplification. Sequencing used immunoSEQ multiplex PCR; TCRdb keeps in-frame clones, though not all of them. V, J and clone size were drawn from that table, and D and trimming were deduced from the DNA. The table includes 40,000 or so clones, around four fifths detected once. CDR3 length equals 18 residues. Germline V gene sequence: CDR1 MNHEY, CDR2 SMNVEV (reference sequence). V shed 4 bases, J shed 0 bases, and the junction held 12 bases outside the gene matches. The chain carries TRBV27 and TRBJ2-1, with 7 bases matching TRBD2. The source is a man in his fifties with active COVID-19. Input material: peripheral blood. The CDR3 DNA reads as TGTGCCAGCAGTTCGCGAGCGGGATTACATAGCTCCTACAATGAGCAGTTCTTC. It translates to CASSSRAGLHSSYNEQFF.